These 9 T cell receptor beta chains share one sample of origin, sequenced in a study of early T cells in non-severe SARS-CoV-2 infection. TCRdb processed the 5' RACE reads anew with MiXCR; each CDR3 protein has one entry. The sample contains roughly 75,000 distinct CDR3 sequences, about 9.6% of which appear only once. Sequencing input: whole blood. The receptors come from an adult who was a healthcare worker with PCR-confirmed SARS-CoV-2 infection or an uninfected control (not recorded which).

The chain links TRBV12-3 or TRBV12-4 to TRBJ2-2; possibly TRBD2 for D (6 bases). Trimming shortened V by 4 bases and J by 4 bases, and 19 bases separated the two germline ends. The CDR3 covers 17 residues. The CDR3 bases are TGTGCCAGCAGTTCCCGGCCGGTCGGGAGTCGCACCGGGGAGCTGTTTTTT. This gives the protein CASSSRPVGSRTGELFF.

There are many counts of this clonotype. The rearrangement links TRBV9 to TRBJ2-2, with 8 bases identical to TRBD1. Germline V gene data show CDR1 as SGDLS and CDR2 as YYNGEE. The CDR3 has 19 residues. J gave up 2 bases and V 0 bases, and 12 bases lay outside the gene matches. The CDR3 loop reads CASSVEFRGTGPNTGELFF. CDR3 DNA sequence: TGTGCCAGCAGCGTAGAGTTTCGGGGGACAGGCCCTAACACCGGGGAGCTGTTTTTT.

Comments on this clonotype: A much larger clone sits a single nucleotide away, making a read error possible. The gene calls are TRBV6-5 and TRBJ1-1; D gene ambiguous. Germline-derived CDR1 and CDR2 are MNHEY and SVGAGI. Trimming took off 6 bases at V and 2 bases at J, with 13 bases between the two ends. The CDR3 contains 14 residues. The CDR3, as DNA: TGTGCCAGCAGCATTGAGAGAACCAACACTGAAGCTTTCTTT. Translation gives CASSIERTNTEAFF.

This clonotype was counted many times. The chain uses TRBV9 and TRBJ1-1; TRBD1 matches 8 bases. The CDR3 contains 15 residues. Germline V CDR1 and CDR2: SGDLS, YYNGEE. The V segment lost 4 bases and the J segment 5 bases; nucleotides outside the gene matches: 10. CDR3 sequence reads: CASSPQTGAITEAFF. CDR3 DNA: TGTGCCAGCAGCCCGCAGACAGGGGCGATAACTGAAGCTTTCTTT. Complete variable domain (other parts from reference TRBV9 and TRBJ1-1): DSGVTQTPKHLITATGQRVTLRCSPRSGDLSVYWYQQSLDQGLQFLIQYYNGEERAKGNILERFSAQQFPDLHSELNLSSLELGDSALYFCASSPQTGAITEAFFGQGTRLTVV.

The rearrangement links TRBV20-1 to TRBJ2-1; the D is unclear. V gave up 0 bases and J gave up 3 bases, with 9 bases separating them. The CDR3 covers 14 residues. Germline CDR1 is DFQATT and CDR2 is SNEGSKA (reference sequence). CDR3 in amino acids: CSARDSLLYNEQFF. The CDR3 DNA is TGCAGTGCTAGAGACTCCCTGCTCTACAATGAGCAGTTCTTC.

This clonotype came up a few times. J is TRBJ1-5 and V is TRBV12-3 or TRBV12-4; 8 positions agree with TRBD1. The CDR3 is 15 amino acids. After removal of 3 bases from V and 1 base from J, the junction contained 2 bases not matched to a gene. The CDR3 coding sequence is TGTGCCAGCAGTTTCAGGGGGCGCAGCAATCAGCCCCAGCATTTT. It is translated as CASSFRGRSNQPQHF.

V usage is TRBV19 and J usage is TRBJ2-1, with D unresolved. This CDR3 comprises 13 residues. Trimming took 7 bases from V and 5 from J, leaving 12 bases between them. CDR1 and CDR2 from the germline V gene are LNHDA and SQIVND (reference sequence). The CDR3 loop is CASMAQDHNEQFF. As DNA, the CDR3 is TGTGCCAGTATGGCCCAGGACCACAATGAGCAGTTCTTC.

The chain recombines TRBV5-1 with TRBJ2-3, with D uncertain. Trimming removed 2 bases at V and 6 bases at J, with 10 bases between. The CDR3 length is 13 residues. CDR1 is SGHRS, CDR2 YFSETQ, per germline. The CDR3 region has the DNA TGCGCCAGCAGCTTCACTCCGAGTGATACGCAGTATTTT. Encoded protein: CASSFTPSDTQYF.

J is TRBJ2-1 and V is TRBV28, with D possibly TRBD2 on 6 matching bases. From germline, CDR1 is MDHEN and CDR2 SYDVKM. V lost 8 bases and J 0 bases, leaving 8 bases between the germline ends. This CDR3 is 13 amino acids long. The CDR3 sequence: CASGTFSYNEQFF. The CDR3 DNA reads as TGTGCCAGCGGGACTTTCTCCTACAATGAGCAGTTCTTC. The full variable domain, rest sourced from reference TRBV28 and TRBJ2-1, is DVKVTQSSRYLVKRTGEKVFLECVQDMDHENMFWYRQDPGLGLRLIYFSYDVKMKEKGDIPEGYSVSREKKERFSLILESASTNQTSMYLCASGTFSYNEQFFGPGTRLTVL.